The 26 T cell receptor beta chains in this list originate from one sample, sequenced in a study of T cells in Graves' hyperthyroidism and ophthalmopathy. TCR beta CDR3 regions were amplified from RNA. HTBI primers drove first-round RT-PCR of the TCR CDR3. From the multiplex PCR reads, TCRdb called clonotypes with MiXCR, one entry per CDR3 protein. The sample consists of about 600,000 distinct CDR3 sequences, 11% to 15% of them appearing once. Specimen: blood. The source of these receptors is a woman aged 18-35 years with Graves' ophthalmopathy.

This clonotype was detected ten times or more. J is TRBJ2-3 and V is TRBV12-3 or TRBV12-4, with D maybe TRBD2 (5 bases). Between the trimmed V and J ends, which lost 1 base and 3 bases, there was a span of 8 bases. This CDR3 is 14 amino acids long. This chain's CDR3 is CASSLVRETDTQYF. The CDR3 nucleotides are TGTGCCAGCAGTTTAGTTCGGGAAACAGATACGCAGTATTTT.

As for this clonotype: This may arise from a read error, as a much more abundant clone is one base away. The genes are TRBV28 and TRBJ1-3; D not certain. CDR3 length equals 15 residues. Germline-derived CDR1 and CDR2 are MDHEN and SYDVKM. As DNA, the CDR3 is TGTGCCAGCAGTTTAGCCCCGGACTCTGGAAGCACCATATATTTT. This translates into CASSLAPDSGSTIYF.

In its sample, this clonotype was seen a few times. This chain connects TRBV5-4 to TRBJ1-1; D remains ambiguous. The CDR3 spans 13 residues. V lost 5 bases and J lost 1, with 9 bases in between. Germline loops: CDR1 SGHNT, CDR2 YYREEE (reference sequence). The CDR3 bases are TGTGCCAGCAGTTACAACTCGAACACTGAAGCTTTCTTT. Residues: CASSYNSNTEAFF.

This clonotype was seen repeatedly, ten times or more. The rearrangement links TRBV28 to TRBJ1-5; D remains ambiguous. Trimming removed 4 bases from V and 6 bases from J, with 19 bases in between. Germline values: CDR1 MDHEN, CDR2 SYDVKM. The length of the CDR3 is 16 residues. CDR3 coding DNA: TGTGCCAGCAGTTGGGTCCCGGGTCTAACGAGTCAGCCCCAGCATTTT. The encoded protein is CASSWVPGLTSQPQHF.

This clonotype was detected ten times or more. The V and J genes are TRBV6-1 and TRBJ2-1; 7 positions agree with TRBD1. The CDR3 sequence is 17 residues long. Germline V gives CDR1 MNHNS, CDR2 SASEGT. The V segment lost 7 bases and the J segment 7 bases; nucleotides outside the gene matches: 19. The CDR3 is CASNTPFVLTGQNEQFF. As DNA, the CDR3 is TGTGCCAGCAACACACCCTTCGTTCTGACAGGGCAGAATGAGCAGTTCTTC.

This clonotype was counted at least ten times. The chain combines TRBV7-9 with TRBJ1-4; 7 bases are a match to TRBD1. The CDR3 sequence is 14 residues long. The J segment lost 3 bases and the V segment lost 5 bases, leaving 3 bases of the junction unmatched. Per germline, CDR1 SEHNR and CDR2 FQNEAQ (reference sequence). CDR3 nucleotides: TGTGCCAGCAGCCCACAGGGGTCTAATGAAAAACTGTTTTTT. Translation gives CASSPQGSNEKLFF.

This clonotype was seen a few times. The chain couples TRBV19 to TRBJ2-2, with no clear D. Per germline, CDR1 LNHDA and CDR2 SQIVND (reference sequence). This CDR3 comprises 13 residues. The V end lost 8 bases, the J end lost 1 base, and 8 bases lay between the germline ends. CDR3 DNA sequence: TGTGCCAGTGCCCTCTTGAACACCGGGGAGCTGTTTTTT. This gives the protein CASALLNTGELFF.

This chain joins TRBV6-1 and TRBJ1-5, with TRBD1 as a possible D gene (5 bases). This CDR3 has 15 residues. Germline CDR1 MNHNS, CDR2 SASEGT. V shed 6 bases and J shed 2 bases, with 14 bases lying between them. The CDR3 DNA is TGTGCCAGCAGCGTTTGGGACTCTGGCAATCAGCCCCAGCATTTT. Amino acids: CASSVWDSGNQPQHF.

This rearrangement joins TRBV19 to TRBJ1-5; TRBD1 aligns across 7 bases. Germline values: CDR1 LNHDA, CDR2 SQIVND (reference sequence). The CDR3 totals 15 residues. V lost 4 bases, J lost 5 bases, and 8 bases stayed unmatched. For the CDR3, the DNA is TGTGCCAGTAGTACCCGACAGGGTGGGCATCAGCCCCAGCATTTT. This translates into CASSTRQGGHQPQHF. The complete variable domain, with remaining parts taken from reference TRBV19 and TRBJ1-5, reads DGGITQSPKYLFRKEGQNVTLSCEQNLNHDAMYWYRQDPGQGLRLIYYSQIVNDFQKGDIAEGYSVSREKKESFPLTVTSAQKNPTAFYLCASSTRQGGHQPQHFGDGTRLSIL.

The rearrangement uses TRBV19 and TRBJ1-2, with D possibly matching TRBD1 (6 bases). This CDR3 contains 13 residues. Germline V lookup: CDR1 LNHDA, CDR2 SQIVND (reference sequence). Trimming removed 7 bases at V and 4 bases at J, with 13 bases between. CDR3 sequence reads: CASKMTGTYGYTF. CDR3 sequence (DNA): TGTGCCAGTAAAATGACAGGAACCTATGGCTACACCTTC.

This clonotype was seen only once. The chain has TRBV11-3 and TRBJ2-1; weak D call: TRBD2 (5 bases). Germline V gene data show CDR1 as SGHNT and CDR2 as YENEEA. Trimming shortened V by 3 bases and J by 4 bases, and 13 bases separated the two germline ends. The CDR3 runs 15 residues. The CDR3 is CASSLAVAGYNEQFF. The CDR3 region has the DNA TGTGCCAGCAGCTTGGCCGTGGCGGGTTACAATGAGCAGTTCTTC.

This rearrangement joins TRBV20-1 to TRBJ2-4; TRBD1 or TRBD2 may be the D gene (7 bases each). Germline assignment: CDR1 DFQATT and CDR2 SNEGSKA (reference sequence). Trimming took off 1 base at V and 9 bases at J, with 22 bases between the two ends. CDR3 length equals 16 residues. CDR3 sequence (DNA): TGCAGTGCTAGAGCGAATCCGGCCTCAGGGGGGGTCATTCAGTACTTC. This codes for CSARANPASGGVIQYF.

The rearrangement links TRBV2 to TRBJ1-4, with 9 bases fitting TRBD1. Looked up from germline, CDR1 is SNHLY and CDR2 is FYNNEI. V lost 3 bases to trimming and J lost 5 bases; unmatched junction nucleotides: 7. This CDR3 has 16 residues. The CDR3 sequence: CASSEDRGKGNEKLFF. CDR3 sequence (DNA): TGTGCCAGCAGTGAGGACAGGGGTAAGGGAAATGAAAAACTGTTTTTT.

There are many counts of this clonotype. J is TRBJ1-2 and V is TRBV30, with 10 bases lining up with TRBD1. Unmatched junction bases numbered 8, after V lost 0 bases and J lost 7 bases. The germline gives CDR1 GTSNPN, CDR2 SVGIG (reference sequence). This CDR3 is built from 15 residues. The CDR3 loop is CAWSVQGTGEFGYTF. CDR3 DNA: TGTGCCTGGAGTGTCCAGGGGACAGGGGAGTTTGGCTACACCTTC.

The chain uses TRBV10-3 and TRBJ2-3; D possibly corresponds to TRBD2 (5 bases). From germline, CDR1 is ENHRY and CDR2 SYGVKD. Trimming removed 0 bases from V and 0 bases from J, with 10 bases in between. There are 16 residues in the CDR3. CDR3 protein: CAISESRGGSTDTQYF. The CDR3 DNA reads TGTGCCATCAGTGAGTCAAGAGGAGGTAGCACAGATACGCAGTATTTT.

The J gene is TRBJ2-2, the V gene TRBV12-5, with 10 bases fitting TRBD2. This CDR3 has 22 residues. CDR1 is LGHNT, CDR2 FRNRAP, per germline. Trimming cost V 3 bases and J 3 bases; bases outside gene matches: 22. The CDR3 nucleotides read TGTGCTAGTGGTTTTTTCGTGCGGCAGGAACAACTAGCGGGGTGGGACACCGGGGAGCTGTTTTTT. It specifies CASGFFVRQEQLAGWDTGELFF.

V usage is TRBV20-1 and J usage is TRBJ2-7; D is unclear. V was shortened by 3 bases and J by 1 base, with 4 bases between the two germline ends. Germline-derived CDR1 and CDR2 are DFQATT and SNEGSKA (reference sequence). The CDR3 has 11 residues. CDR3 region: CSASYSYEQYF. CDR3 coding DNA: TGCAGTGCTAGTTATTCCTACGAGCAGTACTTC.

This clonotype was recorded many times. The CDR3 reads CASRVPSGGGANTGELFF. DNA of the CDR3: TGTGCCAGCAGGGTTCCTAGTGGTGGCGGGGCGAACACCGGGGAGCTGTTTTTT. The chain couples TRBV28 to TRBJ2-2, with a tentative D call TRBD2 (6 bases). This CDR3 spans 18 amino acids. Trimming pared 6 bases from V and 0 bases from J, leaving 20 bases between. Germline assignment: CDR1 MDHEN and CDR2 SYDVKM.

The CDR3 nucleotides are TGCAGCGTCCTGGGACCAAAACTGTTTTTT. This codes for CSVLGPKLFF. The rearrangement uses TRBV29-1 and TRBJ1-4, with D possibly TRBD1 on 5 matching bases. V lost 6 bases to trimming and J lost 10 bases, with 9 bases between them. CDR1 is SQVTM, CDR2 ANQGSEA, per germline. The CDR3 spans 10 residues.

This clonotype has ten or more counts. The chain employs TRBV30 and TRBJ1-5; D may be TRBD1 (5 bases). Germline CDR1 and CDR2: GTSNPN and SVGIG (reference sequence). The CDR3 contains 13 residues. Trimming cost V 1 base and J 4 bases, with 8 bases left between them. The CDR3 region has the DNA TGTGCCTGGAGTGCAGGGAGTAATCAGCCCCAGCATTTT. It translates to CAWSAGSNQPQHF. The variable domain in full, completed from reference TRBV30 and TRBJ1-5, reads SQTIHQWPATLVQPVGSPLSLECTVEGTSNPNLYWYRQAAGRGLQLLFYSVGIGQISSEVPQNLSASRPQDRQFILSSKKLLLSDSGFYLCAWSAGSNQPQHFGDGTRLSIL.

The chain carries TRBV4-2 and TRBJ2-7; 9 bases fit TRBD2. Trimming removed 0 bases from V and 3 bases from J; junction bases left unmatched: 6. This CDR3 contains 16 residues. Germline V gene lookup returns CDR1 LGHNA and CDR2 YNFKEQ. CDR3 bases: TGTGCCAGCAGCCAAGACGGTCTAGCGGGAAGCTACGAGCAGTACTTC. Translated: CASSQDGLAGSYEQYF.

The sample holds a few counts of this clonotype. V gene TRBV20-1 combines with J gene TRBJ1-5, with unresolved D. V was cut by 0 bases and J by 5 bases, with 20 bases left in between. Germline V gene data show CDR1 as DFQATT and CDR2 as SNEGSKA (reference sequence). This CDR3 has 17 amino acids. CDR3 DNA sequence: TGCAGTGCTAGAGAGACCGCCTGGATAGGGTCAGATCAGCCCCAGCATTTT. Protein: CSARETAWIGSDQPQHF.

This clonotype occurred many times. The chain links TRBV10-2 to TRBJ1-1, with 9 bases identical to TRBD1. The CDR3 runs 13 residues. The ends lost 10 bases at V and 2 bases at J; junction bases unmatched: 5. Per the germline V gene, CDR1 is WSHSY and CDR2 is SAAADI. As DNA, the CDR3 is TGCGCCACCGGGGGACAGGGAAACACTGAAGCTTTCTTT. Amino acid sequence: CATGGQGNTEAFF.

This clonotype appeared many times. The CDR3 protein is CASSPDSYYGYTF. DNA for the CDR3: TGTGCCAGCAGTCCGGACAGCTACTATGGCTACACCTTC. This chain links TRBV7-3 with TRBJ1-2; tentative D call: TRBD1 (6 bases). The V end lost 6 bases, the J end lost 3 bases, and 11 bases lay between the germline ends. This CDR3 region has 13 residues. CDR1 and CDR2 (germline): SGHTA, FQGTGA.

This sequence joins TRBV29-1 and TRBJ2-7, with D possibly matching TRBD2 (7 bases). Germline lookup yields CDR1 SQVTM and CDR2 ANQGSEA. This CDR3 contains 14 residues. Trimming removed 6 bases at V and 3 bases at J, with 18 bases between. The CDR3 loop reads CSVGGGGLGYEQYF. Here the CDR3 DNA reads TGCAGCGTGGGGGGGGGGGGGCTAGGCTACGAGCAGTACTTC.

This chain links TRBV5-1 with TRBJ2-7, with 7 bases matching TRBD1. The CDR3 contains 15 residues. The germline V gene has CDR1 SGHRS and CDR2 YFSETQ. Trimming took 2 bases from V and 2 from J; bases not matched to a gene: 7. CDR3 in DNA: TGCGCCAGCAGCTTAGACAGGGCCCTTACCTACGAGCAGTACTTC. It encodes CASSLDRALTYEQYF.